Listed below are T cell receptor beta chains from one sample, sequenced in a study of blood T cells in healthy people across ages. One entry per CDR3 protein results from TCRdb running MiXCR on the 5' RACE reads. The sample yields hundreds of thousands of distinct CDR3 sequences, 32% seen once. The sequencing sample was made of blood. The source of these receptors is a woman of 80 years or more in good health. CDR3s include the opening cysteine and the closing phenylalanine or tryptophan. The D gene is left open where the match is weak. Size is stated for part of the rows, as once, few or many counts, or as a class when the clone is expanded.

>TRBJ2-7|many|TRBV20-1|NA
CSAVTGGDYEQYF
TGCAGTGCGGTGACTGGGGGTGATTACGAGCAGTACTTC
>TRBJ2-5|many|TRBV20-1|TRBD2
CSASLGGGSQETQYF
TGCAGTGCTAGTCTGGGCGGGGGAAGCCAAGAGACCCAGTACTTC
>TRBJ1-4|many|TRBV12-3/TRBV12-4|NA
CASGLRKTNEKLFF
TGTGCCAGCGGCCTGAGGAAAACTAATGAAAAACTGTTTTTT
>TRBJ2-3|NA|TRBV12-3/TRBV12-4|TRBD2
CAFLAGGGGTDAEYF
TGTGCCTTCCTTGCGGGCGGGGGGGGTACAGATGCGGAGTATTTT
>TRBJ2-7|many|TRBV6-6|NA
CASKRTGPSYEQYF
TGTGCCAGCAAAAGAACAGGTCCTTCCTACGAGCAGTACTTC
>TRBJ1-2|few|TRBV18|NA
CASSPLRGEGYTF
TGTGCCAGCTCACCGCTGAGGGGGGAAGGCTACACCTTC
>TRBJ2-1|NA|TRBV27|NA
CASSSGAPYNEQFF
TGTGCCAGCAGTTCGGGGGCCCCCTACAATGAGCAGTTCTTC
>TRBJ2-1|many|TRBV24-1|TRBD2
CATSDPGLGRGVHEQFF
TGTGCCACCAGTGATCCGGGACTAGGGCGGGGGGTCCACGAGCAGTTCTTC
>TRBJ1-1|NA|TRBV3-1|NA
CASGQSGGNTEAFF
TGTGCCAGCGGCCAAAGTGGGGGGAACACTGAAGCTTTCTTT
>TRBJ2-1|few|TRBV9|TRBD2
CASSPLAESYNEQFF
TGTGCCAGCAGCCCACTAGCGGAGTCCTACAATGAGCAGTTCTTC
>TRBJ1-2|NA|TRBV2|NA
CASSLGEYRDGSYTF
TGTGCCAGCAGTCTCGGTGAATACAGGGATGGAAGCTACACCTTC
>TRBJ2-1|many|TRBV7-2|NA
CASSPGGTLYNEQFF
TGTGCCAGCAGCCCAGGGGGGACCCTCTACAATGAGCAGTTCTTC
>TRBJ2-1|many|TRBV11-2|NA
CASSLFPGGPYNEQFF
TGTGCCAGCAGCTTATTCCCGGGGGGCCCCTACAATGAGCAGTTCTTC
>TRBJ2-3|many|TRBV9|NA
CASSVGFRGTSDTQYF
TGTGCCAGCAGCGTAGGGTTCAGGGGAACGAGCGATACGCAGTATTTT
>TRBJ1-1|few|TRBV29-1|TRBD1
CSVERTGVTNTEAFF
TGCAGCGTTGAGCGGACAGGGGTCACGAACACTGAAGCTTTCTTT
>TRBJ1-4|NA|TRBV30|NA
CAWSNPGQGNEKLFF
TGTGCCTGGAGCAACCCGGGACAAGGAAATGAAAAACTGTTTTTT
>TRBJ2-3|NA|TRBV19|TRBD2
CASSIMAGGLNTQYF
TGTGCCAGTAGTATCATGGCGGGGGGTTTAAATACGCAGTATTTT
>TRBJ2-3|many|TRBV28|NA
CASSLLQGTSTDTQYF
TGTGCCAGCAGTTTACTCCAAGGGACTAGCACAGATACGCAGTATTTT
>TRBJ2-1|many|TRBV9|TRBD2
CASSVASGGAEQFF
TGTGCCAGCAGCGTTGCTAGCGGGGGGGCTGAGCAGTTCTTC
>TRBJ2-7|many|TRBV10-3|TRBD1
CAISDPAGTGHEQYF
TGTGCCATCAGTGACCCAGCAGGGACAGGCCACGAGCAGTACTTC
>TRBJ1-2|NA|TRBV20-1|NA
CSASLDYGYTF
TGCAGTGCTAGTCTTGACTATGGCTACACCTTC
>TRBJ1-4|once|TRBV10-3|NA
CAISESKAGGGAEKLFF
TGTGCCATCAGTGAGTCCAAGGCGGGCGGGGGTGCAGAAAAACTGTTTTTT
>TRBJ2-1|NA|TRBV15|NA
CATSPGVDNEQFF
TGTGCCACCAGTCCAGGGGTGGACAATGAGCAGTTCTTC
>TRBJ1-2|many|TRBV9|NA
CASSVAGAQYYGYTF
TGTGCCAGCAGCGTAGCGGGGGCGCAGTACTATGGCTACACCTTC
>TRBJ2-3|many|TRBV5-1|NA
CASRRLIGTDTQYF
TGCGCCAGCAGACGGTTAATCGGCACAGATACGCAGTATTTT
>TRBJ2-1|many|TRBV5-4|NA
CASSLEPGYNEQFF
TGTGCCAGCAGCTTGGAACCGGGCTACAATGAGCAGTTCTTC
>TRBJ1-5|NA|TRBV7-9|TRBD1
CASSPEGTGTGNQLQHF
TGTGCCAGCAGCCCCGAGGGGACCGGGACAGGAAATCAGCTCCAGCATTTT
>TRBJ2-5|many|TRBV20-1|TRBD2
CSANPLAGEQETQYF
TGCAGTGCTAATCCACTAGCGGGGGAACAAGAGACCCAGTACTTC
>TRBJ2-5|many|TRBV18|NA
CASSDGETQYF
TGTGCCAGCTCGGATGGTGAGACCCAGTACTTC
>TRBJ2-1|NA|TRBV20-1|NA
CSVRPELPDNEQFF
TGCAGTGTCAGACCAGAACTACCAGACAATGAGCAGTTCTTC